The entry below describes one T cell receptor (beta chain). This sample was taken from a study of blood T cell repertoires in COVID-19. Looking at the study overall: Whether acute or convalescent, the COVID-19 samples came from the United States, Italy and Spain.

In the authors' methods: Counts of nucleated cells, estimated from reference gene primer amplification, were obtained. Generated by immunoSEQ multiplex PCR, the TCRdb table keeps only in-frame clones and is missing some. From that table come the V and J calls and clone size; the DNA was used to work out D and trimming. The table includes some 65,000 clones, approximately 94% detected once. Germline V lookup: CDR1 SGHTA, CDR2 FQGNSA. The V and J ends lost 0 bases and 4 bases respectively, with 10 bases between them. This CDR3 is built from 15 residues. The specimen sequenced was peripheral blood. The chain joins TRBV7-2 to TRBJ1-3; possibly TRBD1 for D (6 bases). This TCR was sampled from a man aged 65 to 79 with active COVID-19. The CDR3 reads CASSLAPQGGNTIYF. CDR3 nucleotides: TGTGCCAGCAGCTTAGCCCCACAGGGAGGAAACACCATATATTTT. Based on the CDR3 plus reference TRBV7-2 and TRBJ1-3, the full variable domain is GAGVSQSPSNKVTEKGKDVELRCDPISGHTALYWYRQSLGQGLEFLIYFQGNSAPDKSGLPSDRFSAERTGGSVSTLTIQRTQQEDSAVYLCASSLAPQGGNTIYFGEGSWLTVV.